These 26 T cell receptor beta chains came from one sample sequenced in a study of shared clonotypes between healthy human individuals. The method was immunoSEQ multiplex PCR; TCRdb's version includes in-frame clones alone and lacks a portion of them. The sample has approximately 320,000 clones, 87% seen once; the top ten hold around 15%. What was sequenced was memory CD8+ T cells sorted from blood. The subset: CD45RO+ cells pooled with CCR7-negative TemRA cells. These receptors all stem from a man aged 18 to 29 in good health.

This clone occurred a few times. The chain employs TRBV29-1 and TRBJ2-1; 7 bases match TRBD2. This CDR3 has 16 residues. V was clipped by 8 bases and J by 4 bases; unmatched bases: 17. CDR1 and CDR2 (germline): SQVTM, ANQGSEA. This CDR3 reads CSCWPSKASGYNEQFF. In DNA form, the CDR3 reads TGCAGCTGTTGGCCCTCCAAGGCTAGCGGTTACAATGAGCAGTTCTTC.

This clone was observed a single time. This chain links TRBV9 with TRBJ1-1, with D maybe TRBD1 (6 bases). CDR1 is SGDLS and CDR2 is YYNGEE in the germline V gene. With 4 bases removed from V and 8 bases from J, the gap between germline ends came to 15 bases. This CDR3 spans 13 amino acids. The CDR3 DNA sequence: TGTGCCAGCAGCCCCCCAGGTGGGACAGAAGCTTTCTTT. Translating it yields CASSPPGGTEAFF.

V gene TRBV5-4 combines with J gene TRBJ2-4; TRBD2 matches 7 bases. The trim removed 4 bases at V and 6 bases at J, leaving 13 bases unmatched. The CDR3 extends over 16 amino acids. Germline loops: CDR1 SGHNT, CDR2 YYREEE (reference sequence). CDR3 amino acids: CASSRGGGPFGNIQYF. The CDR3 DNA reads TGTGCCAGCAGCCGTGGGGGAGGGCCATTCGGAAACATTCAGTACTTC. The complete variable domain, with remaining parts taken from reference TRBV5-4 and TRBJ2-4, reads ETGVTQSPTHLIKTRGQQVTLRCSSQSGHNTVSWYQQALGQGPQFIFQYYREEENGRGNFPPRFSGLQFPNYSSELNVNALELDDSALYLCASSRGGGPFGNIQYFGAGTRLSVL.

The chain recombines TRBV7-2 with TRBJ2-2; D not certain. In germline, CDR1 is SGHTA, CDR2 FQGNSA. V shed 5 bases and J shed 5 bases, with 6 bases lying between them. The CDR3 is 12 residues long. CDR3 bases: TGTGCCAGCAGCCTTTTGACCGGGGAGCTGTTTTTT. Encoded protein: CASSLLTGELFF.

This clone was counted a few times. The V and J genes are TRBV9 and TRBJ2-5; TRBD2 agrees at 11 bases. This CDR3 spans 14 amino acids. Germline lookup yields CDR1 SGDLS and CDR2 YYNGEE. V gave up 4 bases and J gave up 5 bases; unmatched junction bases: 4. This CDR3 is CASSTSGSWETQYF. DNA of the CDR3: TGTGCCAGCAGCACTAGCGGGAGTTGGGAGACCCAGTACTTC.

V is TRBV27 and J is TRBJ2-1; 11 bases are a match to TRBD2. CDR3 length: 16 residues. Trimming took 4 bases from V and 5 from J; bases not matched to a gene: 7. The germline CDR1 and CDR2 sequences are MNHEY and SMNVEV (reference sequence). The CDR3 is CASSSPSGGWNNEQFF. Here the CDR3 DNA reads TGTGCCAGCAGTTCCCCTAGCGGGGGGTGGAACAATGAGCAGTTCTTC.

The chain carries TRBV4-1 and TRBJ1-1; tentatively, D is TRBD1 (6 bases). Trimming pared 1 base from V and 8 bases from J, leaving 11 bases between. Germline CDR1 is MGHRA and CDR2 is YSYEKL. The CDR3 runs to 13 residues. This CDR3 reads CASSQGGQGEAFF. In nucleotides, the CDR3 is TGCGCCAGCAGCCAAGGGGGGCAGGGAGAAGCTTTCTTT.

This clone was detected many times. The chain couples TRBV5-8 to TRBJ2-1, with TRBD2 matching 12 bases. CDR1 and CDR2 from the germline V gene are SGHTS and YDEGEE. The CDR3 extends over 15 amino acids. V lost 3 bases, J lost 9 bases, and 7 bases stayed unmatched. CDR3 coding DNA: TGTGCCAGCAGCTCCTGGACTAGCGGGATCATTGAGCAGTTCTTC. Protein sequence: CASSSWTSGIIEQFF.

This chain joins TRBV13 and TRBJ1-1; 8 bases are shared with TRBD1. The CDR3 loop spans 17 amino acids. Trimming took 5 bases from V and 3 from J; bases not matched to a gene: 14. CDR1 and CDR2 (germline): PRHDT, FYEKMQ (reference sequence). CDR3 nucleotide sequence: TGTGCCAGCAGCCATACTGGGACAGGCGGAAGGCACACTGAAGCTTTCTTT. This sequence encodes CASSHTGTGGRHTEAFF.

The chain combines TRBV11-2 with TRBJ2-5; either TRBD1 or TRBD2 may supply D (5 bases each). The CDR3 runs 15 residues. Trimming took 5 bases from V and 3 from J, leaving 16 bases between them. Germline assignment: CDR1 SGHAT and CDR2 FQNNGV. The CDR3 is CASSPGPWGEETQYF. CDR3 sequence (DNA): TGTGCCAGCAGCCCGGGGCCCTGGGGCGAAGAGACCCAGTACTTC.

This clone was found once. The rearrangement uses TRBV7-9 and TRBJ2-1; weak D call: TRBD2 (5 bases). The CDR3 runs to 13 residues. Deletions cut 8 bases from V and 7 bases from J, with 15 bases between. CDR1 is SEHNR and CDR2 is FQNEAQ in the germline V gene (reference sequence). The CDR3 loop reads CASLRPGGNEQFF. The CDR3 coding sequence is TGTGCCAGCTTACGACCTGGCGGGAATGAGCAGTTCTTC.

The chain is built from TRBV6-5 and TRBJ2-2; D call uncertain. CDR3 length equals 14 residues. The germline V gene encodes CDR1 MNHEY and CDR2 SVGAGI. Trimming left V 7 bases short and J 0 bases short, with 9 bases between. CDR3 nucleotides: TGTGCCAGCAAGACATTGGCGAACACCGGGGAGCTGTTTTTT. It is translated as CASKTLANTGELFF.

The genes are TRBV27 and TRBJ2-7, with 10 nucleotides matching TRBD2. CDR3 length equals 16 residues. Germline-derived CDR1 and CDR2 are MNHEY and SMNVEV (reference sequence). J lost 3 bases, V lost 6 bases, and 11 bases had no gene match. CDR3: CASSPTVAGGIYEQYF. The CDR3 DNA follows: TGTGCCAGCAGCCCGACTGTAGCGGGAGGTATCTACGAGCAGTACTTC.

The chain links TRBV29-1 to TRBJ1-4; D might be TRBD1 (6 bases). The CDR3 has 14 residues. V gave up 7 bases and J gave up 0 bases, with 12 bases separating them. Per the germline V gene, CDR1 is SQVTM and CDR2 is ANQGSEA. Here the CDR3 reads CSGSDSATNEKLFF. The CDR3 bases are TGCAGCGGATCGGACAGTGCAACTAATGAAAAACTGTTTTTT.

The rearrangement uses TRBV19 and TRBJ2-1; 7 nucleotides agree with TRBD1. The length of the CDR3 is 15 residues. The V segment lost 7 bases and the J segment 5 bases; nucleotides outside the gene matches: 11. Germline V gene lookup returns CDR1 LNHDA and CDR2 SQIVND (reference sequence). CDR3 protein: CASTTGWDSNNEQFF. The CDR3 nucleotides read TGTGCCAGTACCACGGGGTGGGACAGCAACAATGAGCAGTTCTTC.

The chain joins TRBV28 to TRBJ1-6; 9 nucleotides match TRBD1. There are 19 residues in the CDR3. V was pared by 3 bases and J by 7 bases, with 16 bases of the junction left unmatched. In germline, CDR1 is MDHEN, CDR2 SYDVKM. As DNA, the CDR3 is TGTGCCAGCAGTTTTTACCAATATCCGGGACAGGGAAACAATTCACCCCTCCACTTT. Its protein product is CASSFYQYPGQGNNSPLHF. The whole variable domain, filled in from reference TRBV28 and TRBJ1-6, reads DVKVTQSSRYLVKRTGEKVFLECVQDMDHENMFWYRQDPGLGLRLIYFSYDVKMKEKGDIPEGYSVSREKKERFSLILESASTNQTSMYLCASSFYQYPGQGNNSPLHFGNGTRLTVT.

CDR3 sequence: CASSVVKREGSYEQYF. The CDR3 nucleotides are TGTGCCAGCAGCGTAGTCAAGCGGGAGGGATCTTACGAGCAGTACTTC. This chain links TRBV9 with TRBJ2-7, with TRBD2 matching over 10 bases. The CDR3 loop spans 16 amino acids. The trim removed 0 bases at V and 4 bases at J, leaving 7 bases unmatched. The germline V gene encodes CDR1 SGDLS and CDR2 YYNGEE.

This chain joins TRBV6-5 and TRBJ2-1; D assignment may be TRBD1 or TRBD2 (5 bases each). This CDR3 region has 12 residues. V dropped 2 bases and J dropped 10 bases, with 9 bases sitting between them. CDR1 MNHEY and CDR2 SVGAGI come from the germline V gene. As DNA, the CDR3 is TGTGCCAGCAGTTACGGGTGGGGGGAGCAGTTCTTC. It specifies CASSYGWGEQFF.

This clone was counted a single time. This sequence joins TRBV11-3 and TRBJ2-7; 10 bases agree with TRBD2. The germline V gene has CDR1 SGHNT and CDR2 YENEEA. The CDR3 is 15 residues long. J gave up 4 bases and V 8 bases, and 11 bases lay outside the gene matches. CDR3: CASRGGLAGVYEQYF. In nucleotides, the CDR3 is TGTGCCAGCCGCGGCGGGCTAGCGGGAGTTTACGAGCAGTACTTC.

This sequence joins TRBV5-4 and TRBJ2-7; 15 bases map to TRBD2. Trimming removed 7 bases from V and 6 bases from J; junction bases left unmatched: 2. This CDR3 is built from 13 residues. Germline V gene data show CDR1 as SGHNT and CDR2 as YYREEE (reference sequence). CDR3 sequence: CASGTSGGSEQYF. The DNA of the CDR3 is TGTGCCAGCGGGACTAGCGGGGGGTCCGAGCAGTACTTC.

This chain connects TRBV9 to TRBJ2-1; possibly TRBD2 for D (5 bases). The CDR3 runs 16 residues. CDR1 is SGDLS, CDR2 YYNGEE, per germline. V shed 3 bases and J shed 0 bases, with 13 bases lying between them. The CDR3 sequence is CASSAWTGLSYNEQFF. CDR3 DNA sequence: TGTGCCAGCAGCGCCTGGACTGGGCTCTCCTACAATGAGCAGTTCTTC.

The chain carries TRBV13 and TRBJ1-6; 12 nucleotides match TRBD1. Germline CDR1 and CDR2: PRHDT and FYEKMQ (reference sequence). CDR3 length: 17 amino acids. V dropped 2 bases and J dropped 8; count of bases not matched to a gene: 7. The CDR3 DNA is TGTGCCAGCAGCTTAAGCGGGACAGGGGGCGCCGATTCACCCCTCCACTTT. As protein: CASSLSGTGGADSPLHF. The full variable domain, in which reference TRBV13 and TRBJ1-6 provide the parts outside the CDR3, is AAGVIQSPRHLIKEKRETATLKCYPIPRHDTVYWYQQGPGQDPQFLISFYEKMQSDKGSIPDRFSAQQFSDYHSELNMSSLELGDSALYFCASSLSGTGGADSPLHFGNGTRLTVT.

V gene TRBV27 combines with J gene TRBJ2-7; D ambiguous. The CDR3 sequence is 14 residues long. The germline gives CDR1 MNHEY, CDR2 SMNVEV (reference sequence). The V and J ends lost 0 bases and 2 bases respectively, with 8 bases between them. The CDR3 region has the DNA TGTGCCAGCAGTTTATCGGCGGATACCTACGAGCAGTACTTC. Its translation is CASSLSADTYEQYF.

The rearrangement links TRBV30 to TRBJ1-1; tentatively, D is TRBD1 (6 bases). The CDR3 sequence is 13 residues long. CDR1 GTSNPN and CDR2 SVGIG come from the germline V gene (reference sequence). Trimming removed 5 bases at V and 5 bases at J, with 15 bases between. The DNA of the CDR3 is TGTGCCTGGGAAAGGGGGGGTTTGACTGAAGCTTTCTTT. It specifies CAWERGGLTEAFF.

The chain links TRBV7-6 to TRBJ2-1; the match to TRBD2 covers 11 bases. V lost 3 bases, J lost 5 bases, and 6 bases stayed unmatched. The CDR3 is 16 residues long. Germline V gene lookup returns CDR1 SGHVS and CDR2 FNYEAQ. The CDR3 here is CASSFSPGLADNEQFF. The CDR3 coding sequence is TGTGCCAGCAGCTTTAGTCCGGGACTAGCGGACAATGAGCAGTTCTTC.

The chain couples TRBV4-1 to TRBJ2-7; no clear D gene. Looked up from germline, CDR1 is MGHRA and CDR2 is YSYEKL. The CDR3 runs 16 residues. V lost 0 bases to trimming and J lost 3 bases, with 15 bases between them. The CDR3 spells CASSQDPAGLFYEQYF. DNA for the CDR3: TGCGCCAGCAGCCAAGATCCAGCAGGCTTGTTCTACGAGCAGTACTTC.